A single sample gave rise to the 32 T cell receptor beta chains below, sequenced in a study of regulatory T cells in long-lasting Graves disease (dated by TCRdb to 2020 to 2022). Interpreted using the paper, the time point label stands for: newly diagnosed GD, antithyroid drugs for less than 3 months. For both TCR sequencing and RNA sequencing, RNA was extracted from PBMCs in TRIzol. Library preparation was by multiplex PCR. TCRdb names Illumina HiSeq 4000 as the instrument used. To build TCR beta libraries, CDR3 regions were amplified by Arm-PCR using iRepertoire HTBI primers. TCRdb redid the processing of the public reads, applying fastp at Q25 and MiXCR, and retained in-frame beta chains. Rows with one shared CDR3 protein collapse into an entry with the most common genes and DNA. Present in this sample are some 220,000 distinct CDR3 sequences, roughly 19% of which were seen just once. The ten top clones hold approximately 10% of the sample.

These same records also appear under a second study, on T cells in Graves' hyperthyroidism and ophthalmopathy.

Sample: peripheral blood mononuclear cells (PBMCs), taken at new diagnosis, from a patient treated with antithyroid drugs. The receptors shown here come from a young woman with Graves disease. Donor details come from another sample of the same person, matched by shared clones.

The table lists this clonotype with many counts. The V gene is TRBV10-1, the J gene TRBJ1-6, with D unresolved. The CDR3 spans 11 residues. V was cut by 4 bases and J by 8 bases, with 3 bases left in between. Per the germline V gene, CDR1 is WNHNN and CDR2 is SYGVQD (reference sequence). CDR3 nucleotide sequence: TGCGCCAGCAGTGGGGATTCACCCCTCCACTTT. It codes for CASSGDSPLHF.

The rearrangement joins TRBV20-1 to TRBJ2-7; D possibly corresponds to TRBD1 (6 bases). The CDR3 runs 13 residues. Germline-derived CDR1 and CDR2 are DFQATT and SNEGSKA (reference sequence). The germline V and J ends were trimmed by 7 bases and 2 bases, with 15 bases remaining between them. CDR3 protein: CSVRGAFPYEQYF. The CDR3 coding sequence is TGCAGTGTCAGGGGTGCATTCCCCTACGAGCAGTACTTC.

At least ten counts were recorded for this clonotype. The CDR3 reads CSVGGGQGDSYGYTF. The CDR3 DNA sequence: TGCAGCGTTGGGGGCGGACAAGGGGACTCATATGGCTACACCTTC. This chain connects TRBV29-1 to TRBJ1-2; tentatively, D is TRBD1 (5 bases). With 4 bases removed from V and 5 bases from J, the gap between germline ends came to 20 bases. CDR3 length equals 15 residues. The germline CDR1 and CDR2 sequences are SQVTM and ANQGSEA.

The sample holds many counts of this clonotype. CDR3 DNA sequence: TGTGCCAGCAGTTTAGCCCTTACCGGGGAGCTGTTTTTT. Translated: CASSLALTGELFF. The chain combines TRBV27 with TRBJ2-2; no definite D call. From germline, CDR1 is MNHEY and CDR2 SMNVEV (reference sequence). This CDR3 has 13 residues. The germline V and J ends were trimmed by 2 bases and 5 bases, with 6 bases remaining between them.

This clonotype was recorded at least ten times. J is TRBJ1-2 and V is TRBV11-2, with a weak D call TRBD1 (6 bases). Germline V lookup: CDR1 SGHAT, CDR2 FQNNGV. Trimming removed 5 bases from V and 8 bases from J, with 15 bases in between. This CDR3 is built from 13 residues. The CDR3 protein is CASSLRTARGYTF. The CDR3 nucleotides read TGTGCCAGCAGCCTAAGGACAGCGCGGGGCTACACCTTC.

The CDR3 loop is CASSEETGGGTAFF. CDR3 DNA sequence: TGTGCCAGCAGTGAAGAAACAGGCGGTGGTACGGCTTTCTTT. The V call is TRBV2, the J call TRBJ1-1; perhaps TRBD1 as D (5 bases). Germline assignment: CDR1 SNHLY and CDR2 FYNNEI. This CDR3 has 14 amino acids. V was shortened by 1 base and J by 11 bases, with 17 bases between the two germline ends. The entire variable domain, with the rest obtained from reference TRBV2 and TRBJ1-1, is as follows: EPEVTQTPSHQVTQMGQEVILRCVPISNHLYFYWYRQILGQKVEFLVSFYNNEISEKSEIFDDQFSVERPDGSNFTLKIRSTKLEDSAMYFCASSEETGGGTAFFGQGTRLTVV.

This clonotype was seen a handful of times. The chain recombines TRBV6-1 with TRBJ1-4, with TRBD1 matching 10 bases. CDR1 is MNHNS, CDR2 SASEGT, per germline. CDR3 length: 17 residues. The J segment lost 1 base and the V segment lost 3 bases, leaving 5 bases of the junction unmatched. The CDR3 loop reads CASSDPGQGLTNEKLFF. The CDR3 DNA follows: TGTGCCAGCAGTGACCCGGGACAGGGGTTAACTAATGAAAAACTGTTTTTT.

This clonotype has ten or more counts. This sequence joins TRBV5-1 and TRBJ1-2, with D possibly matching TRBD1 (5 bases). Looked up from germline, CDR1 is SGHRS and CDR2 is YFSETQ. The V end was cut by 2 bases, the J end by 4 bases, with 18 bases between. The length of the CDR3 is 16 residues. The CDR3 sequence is CASSFDGTAGTYGYTF. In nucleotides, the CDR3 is TGCGCCAGCAGCTTCGACGGGACGGCAGGGACCTATGGCTACACCTTC.

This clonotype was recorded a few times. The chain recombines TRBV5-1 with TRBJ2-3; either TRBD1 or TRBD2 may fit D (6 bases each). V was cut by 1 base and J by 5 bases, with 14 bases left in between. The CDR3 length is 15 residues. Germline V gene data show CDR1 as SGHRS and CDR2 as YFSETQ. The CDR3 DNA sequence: TGCGCCAGCAGCTTGATAGGGGGGAGTCGAGATACGCAGTATTTT. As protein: CASSLIGGSRDTQYF.

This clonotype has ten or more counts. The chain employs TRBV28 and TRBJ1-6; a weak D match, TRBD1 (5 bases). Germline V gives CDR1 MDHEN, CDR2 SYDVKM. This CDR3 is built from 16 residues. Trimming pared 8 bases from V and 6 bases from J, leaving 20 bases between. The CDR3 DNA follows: TGTGCCAGCCGCTTCGCGGACCCCGGGGGTAATTCACCCCTCCACTTT. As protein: CASRFADPGGNSPLHF.

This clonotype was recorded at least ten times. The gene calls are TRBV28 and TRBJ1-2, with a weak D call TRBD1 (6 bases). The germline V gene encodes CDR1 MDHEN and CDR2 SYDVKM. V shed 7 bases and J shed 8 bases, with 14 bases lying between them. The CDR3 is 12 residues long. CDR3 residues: CASKGGAEGYTF. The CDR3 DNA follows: TGTGCCAGCAAGGGGGGGGCGGAAGGCTACACCTTC.

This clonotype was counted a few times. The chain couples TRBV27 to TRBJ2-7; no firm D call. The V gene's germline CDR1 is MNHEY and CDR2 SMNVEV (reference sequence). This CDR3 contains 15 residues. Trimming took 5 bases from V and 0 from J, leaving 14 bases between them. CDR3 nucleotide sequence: TGTGCCAGCAGTCCGCAGCGCACAAGCTCCTACGAGCAGTACTTC. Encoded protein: CASSPQRTSSYEQYF.

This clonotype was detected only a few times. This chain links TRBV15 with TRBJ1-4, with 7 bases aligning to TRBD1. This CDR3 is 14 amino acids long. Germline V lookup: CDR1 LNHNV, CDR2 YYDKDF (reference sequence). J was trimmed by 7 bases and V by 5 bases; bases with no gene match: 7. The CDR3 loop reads CATSRGGTVEKLFF. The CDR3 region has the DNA TGTGCCACCAGCCGAGGGGGGACAGTTGAAAAACTGTTTTTT.

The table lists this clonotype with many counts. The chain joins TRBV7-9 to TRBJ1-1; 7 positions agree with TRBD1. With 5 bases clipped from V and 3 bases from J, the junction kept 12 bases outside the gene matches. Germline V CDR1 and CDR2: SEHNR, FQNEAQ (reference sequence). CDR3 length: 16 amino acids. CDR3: CASSLRQGPLYTEAFF. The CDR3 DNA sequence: TGTGCCAGCAGCCTCCGACAGGGCCCCCTTTACACTGAAGCTTTCTTT.

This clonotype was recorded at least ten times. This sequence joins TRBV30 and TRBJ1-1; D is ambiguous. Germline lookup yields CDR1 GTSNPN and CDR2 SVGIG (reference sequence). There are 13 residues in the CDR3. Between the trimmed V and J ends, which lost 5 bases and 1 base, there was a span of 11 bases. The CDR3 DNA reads TGTGCCTGGGGGGTGACGAGGAACACTGAAGCTTTCTTT. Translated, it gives CAWGVTRNTEAFF.

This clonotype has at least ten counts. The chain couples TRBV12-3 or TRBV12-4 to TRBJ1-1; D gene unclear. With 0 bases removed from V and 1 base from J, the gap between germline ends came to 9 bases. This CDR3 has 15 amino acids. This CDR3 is CASSLAGLGNTEAFF. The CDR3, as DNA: TGTGCCAGCAGTTTAGCGGGGTTGGGGAACACTGAAGCTTTCTTT.

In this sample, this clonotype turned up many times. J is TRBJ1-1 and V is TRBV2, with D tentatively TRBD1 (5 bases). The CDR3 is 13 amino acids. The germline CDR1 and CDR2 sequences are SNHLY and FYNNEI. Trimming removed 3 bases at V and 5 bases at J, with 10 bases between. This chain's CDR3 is CASSERGGTEAFF. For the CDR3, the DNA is TGTGCCAGCAGTGAGAGGGGCGGAACTGAAGCTTTCTTT.

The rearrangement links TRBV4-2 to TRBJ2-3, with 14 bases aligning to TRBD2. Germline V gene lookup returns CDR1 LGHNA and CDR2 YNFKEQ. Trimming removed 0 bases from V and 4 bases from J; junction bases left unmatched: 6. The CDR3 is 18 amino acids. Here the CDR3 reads CASSQEAPTSGRADTQYF. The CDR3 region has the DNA TGTGCCAGCAGCCAAGAAGCCCCGACTAGCGGGAGGGCAGATACGCAGTATTTT.

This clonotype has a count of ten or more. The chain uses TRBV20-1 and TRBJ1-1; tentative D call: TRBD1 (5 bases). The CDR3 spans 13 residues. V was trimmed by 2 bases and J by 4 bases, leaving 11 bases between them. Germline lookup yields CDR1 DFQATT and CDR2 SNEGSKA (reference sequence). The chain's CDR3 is CSARLPGITEAFF. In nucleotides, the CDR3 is TGCAGTGCTAGACTCCCAGGGATCACTGAAGCTTTCTTT.

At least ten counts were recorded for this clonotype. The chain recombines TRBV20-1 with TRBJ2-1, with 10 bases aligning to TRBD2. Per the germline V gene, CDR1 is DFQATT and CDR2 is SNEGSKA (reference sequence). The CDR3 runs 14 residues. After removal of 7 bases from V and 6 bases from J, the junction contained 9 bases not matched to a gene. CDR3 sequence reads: CSGGSGRAFNEQFF. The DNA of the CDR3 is TGCAGTGGGGGGAGCGGGAGGGCCTTCAATGAGCAGTTCTTC.

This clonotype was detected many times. The CDR3 is CASRALRTTLAKNIQYF. In nucleotides, the CDR3 is TGTGCCAGCAGGGCTCTCCGAACCACTTTAGCCAAAAACATTCAGTACTTC. V usage is TRBV27 and J usage is TRBJ2-4; no reliable D call. V was pared by 6 bases and J by 0 bases, with 18 bases between. This CDR3 contains 17 residues. Germline CDR1 is MNHEY and CDR2 is SMNVEV (reference sequence).

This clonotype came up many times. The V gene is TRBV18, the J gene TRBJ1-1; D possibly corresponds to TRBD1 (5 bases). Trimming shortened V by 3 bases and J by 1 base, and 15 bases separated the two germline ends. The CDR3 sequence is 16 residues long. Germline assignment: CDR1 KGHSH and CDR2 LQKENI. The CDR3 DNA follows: TGTGCCAGCTCACCTCGTGGATGGGGGGAGAACACTGAAGCTTTCTTT. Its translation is CASSPRGWGENTEAFF.

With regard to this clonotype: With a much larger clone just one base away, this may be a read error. The CDR3 region is CSARVEAVSNQPQHF. The DNA for the CDR3 is TGCAGTGCTAGAGTCGAGGCAGTCAGCAATCAGCCCCAGCATTTT. The chain is built from TRBV20-1 and TRBJ1-5; the D is unclear. The germline V gene has CDR1 DFQATT and CDR2 SNEGSKA (reference sequence). CDR3 length: 15 amino acids. V gave up 1 base and J gave up 1 base, with 11 bases separating them.

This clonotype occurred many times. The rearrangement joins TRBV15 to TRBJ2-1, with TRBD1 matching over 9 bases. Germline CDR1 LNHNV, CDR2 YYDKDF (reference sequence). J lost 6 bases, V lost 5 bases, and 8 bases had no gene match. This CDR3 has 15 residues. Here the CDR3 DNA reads TGTGCCACCAGCCAGACAGGGGGAACTTTCAATGAGCAGTTCTTC. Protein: CATSQTGGTFNEQFF.

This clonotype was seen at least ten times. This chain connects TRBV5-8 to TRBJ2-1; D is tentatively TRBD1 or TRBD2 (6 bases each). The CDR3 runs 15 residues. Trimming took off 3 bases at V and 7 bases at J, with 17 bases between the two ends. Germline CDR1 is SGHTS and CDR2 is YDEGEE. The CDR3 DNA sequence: TGTGCCAGCAGCTCGGGGGCCCTAATGGGGAATGAGCAGTTCTTC. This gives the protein CASSSGALMGNEQFF.

The CDR3 spells CASSSQISNYGYTF. The CDR3 bases are TGTGCCAGCAGCTCACAGATCTCTAACTATGGCTACACCTTC. This chain uses TRBV7-2 with TRBJ1-2; D not resolved. The CDR3 has 14 residues. Germline CDR1 and CDR2: SGHTA and FQGNSA. V dropped 4 bases and J dropped 0 bases, with 9 bases sitting between them. Supplemented by reference TRBV7-2 and TRBJ1-2, the full variable domain reads GAGVSQSPSNKVTEKGKDVELRCDPISGHTALYWYRQSLGQGLEFLIYFQGNSAPDKSGLPSDRFSAERTGGSVSTLTIQRTQQEDSAVYLCASSSQISNYGYTFGSGTRLTVV.

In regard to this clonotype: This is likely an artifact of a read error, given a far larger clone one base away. The CDR3 loop is CASSWEKGPTNEKLFF. CDR3 in DNA: TGTGCCAGCAGTTGGGAAAAAGGCCCAACTAATGAAAAACTGTTTTTT. The chain combines TRBV6-9 with TRBJ1-4, with D unresolved. CDR3 length: 16 residues. V gave up 4 bases and J gave up 0 bases, with 12 bases separating them. CDR1 and CDR2 from the germline V gene are MNHGY and SVAAGI.

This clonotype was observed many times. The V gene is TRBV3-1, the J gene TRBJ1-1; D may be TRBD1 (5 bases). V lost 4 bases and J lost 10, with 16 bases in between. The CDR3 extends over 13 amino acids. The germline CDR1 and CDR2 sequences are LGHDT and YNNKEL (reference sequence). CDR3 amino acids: CASSPNLRGIAFF. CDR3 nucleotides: TGTGCCAGCAGCCCTAACCTCCGGGGGATAGCTTTCTTT.

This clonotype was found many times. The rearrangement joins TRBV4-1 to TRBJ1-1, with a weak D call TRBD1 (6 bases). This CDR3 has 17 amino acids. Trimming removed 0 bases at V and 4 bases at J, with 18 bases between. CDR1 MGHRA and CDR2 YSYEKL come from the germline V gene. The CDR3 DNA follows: TGCGCCAGCAGCCAAGATCAGTGGGGGGCGCAGGGCACTGAAGCTTTCTTT. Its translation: CASSQDQWGAQGTEAFF.

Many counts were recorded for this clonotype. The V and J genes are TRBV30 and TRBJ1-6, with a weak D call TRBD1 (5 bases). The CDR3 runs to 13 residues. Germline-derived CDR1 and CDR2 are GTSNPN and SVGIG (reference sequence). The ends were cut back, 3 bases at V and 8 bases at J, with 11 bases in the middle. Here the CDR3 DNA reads TGTGCCTGGAGAACCCTCAGGGATTCACCCCTCCACTTT. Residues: CAWRTLRDSPLHF.

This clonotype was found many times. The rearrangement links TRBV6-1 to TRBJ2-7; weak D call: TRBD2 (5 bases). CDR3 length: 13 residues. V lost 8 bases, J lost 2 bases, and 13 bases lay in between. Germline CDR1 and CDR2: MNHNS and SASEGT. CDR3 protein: CASGRGPTYEQYF. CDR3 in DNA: TGTGCCAGCGGACGCGGGCCGACCTACGAGCAGTACTTC.

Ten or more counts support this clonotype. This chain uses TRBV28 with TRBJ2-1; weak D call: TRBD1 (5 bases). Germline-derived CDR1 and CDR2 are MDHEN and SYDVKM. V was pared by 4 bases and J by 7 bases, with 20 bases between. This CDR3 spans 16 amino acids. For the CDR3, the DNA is TGTGCCAGCAGTTACCCTGGAAGGACACGCACTAATGAGCAGTTCTTC. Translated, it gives CASSYPGRTRTNEQFF. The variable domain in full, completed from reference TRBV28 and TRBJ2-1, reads DVKVTQSSRYLVKRTGEKVFLECVQDMDHENMFWYRQDPGLGLRLIYFSYDVKMKEKGDIPEGYSVSREKKERFSLILESASTNQTSMYLCASSYPGRTRTNEQFFGPGTRLTVL.